The rows below give T cell receptor beta chains drawn from one sample of a study of T cells and Merkel cell carcinoma outcomes. Libraries were prepared by immunoSEQ multiplex PCR; TCRdb keeps only in-frame clonotypes and omits some of them. Here the sample spans about 620 clones, roughly nine tenths being singletons. The sample consisted of tumor tissue from Merkel cell carcinoma. The receptors were sampled from a human donor with Merkel cell carcinoma. Each CDR3 is given with its conserved first and last residue. The order of the fields is J gene, D gene, V gene, clone size, CDR3 DNA, CDR3 protein. A D gene is named only where the DNA matches it firmly. Some rows mark clone size as missing; the rest say once, few, many or name a class of expanded clone.

TRBJ1-6,.,TRBV7-2,.,TGTGCCAGCAGCTCGACAGGATCTTCACCCCTCCACTTT,CASSSTGSSPLHF
TRBJ2-7,.,TRBV14,.,TGTGCCAGCAGCCAAGAGGACAGCTACGAGCAGTACTTC,CASSQEDSYEQYF
TRBJ1-3,.,TRBV6-5,.,TGTGCCAGCAGTTCCCGACAGTCTGGAAACACCATATATTTT,CASSSRQSGNTIYF
TRBJ2-3,.,TRBV18,.,TGTGCCAGCTCACCACCGAGCTTCACAGATACGCAGTATTTT,CASSPPSFTDTQYF
TRBJ2-7,.,TRBV9,.,TGTGCCAGCAGCGCAGAGGATGCAGGTTACTACGAGCAGTACTTC,CASSAEDAGYYEQYF
TRBJ2-7,.,TRBV4-3,.,TGCGCCAGCAGCCCCGGATTGGGGCCCTACGAGCAGTACTTC,CASSPGLGPYEQYF
TRBJ1-6,.,TRBV28,.,TGTGCCAGCAGTGCCGCCGGGCCTCGGGTTTCACCCCTCCACTTT,CASSAAGPRVSPLHF
TRBJ1-5,TRBD1,TRBV6-6,.,TGTGCCAGCGGCCGGGACAGGGGAAGTAGCAATCAGCCCCAGCATTTT,CASGRDRGSSNQPQHF
TRBJ2-1,TRBD2,TRBV18,.,TGTGTCAGCTCACCCGGGGGGTCGACCTACAATGAGCAGTTCTTC,CVSSPGGSTYNEQFF
TRBJ1-1,.,TRBV4-3,.,TGCGCCAGCAGCCAAGTTGCTTGGCGGATGGGCATGAACACTGAAGCTTTCTTT,CASSQVAWRMGMNTEAFF
TRBJ2-2,.,TRBV28,.,TGTGCCAGCAATGGTGAGGGGCGGAACACCGGGGAGCTGTTTTTT,CASNGEGRNTGELFF
TRBJ1-1,TRBD1,TRBV19,.,TGTGCCAGTAGATCCCGGACAGGGGAGTCCACTGAAGCTTTCTTT,CASRSRTGESTEAFF
TRBJ2-7,.,TRBV5-1,.,TGCGCCAGCAGCTTGGCTACCTACCTGGGGGGACGCTACGAGCAGTACTTC,CASSLATYLGGRYEQYF
TRBJ2-1,TRBD2,TRBV6-5,.,TGTGCCAGCAGTTACTCGACAGGGACTAGCATAGATGAGCAGTTCTTC,CASSYSTGTSIDEQFF
TRBJ2-1,.,TRBV4-1,.,TGCGCCAGCAGCCAAGAAAAGCCTAGTGGTCCCTCCTACAATGAGCAGTTCTTC,CASSQEKPSGPSYNEQFF
TRBJ1-4,.,TRBV5-1,.,TGCGCCAGCAGTGGTCGATCTAATGAAAAACTGTTTTTT,CASSGRSNEKLFF
TRBJ1-2,.,TRBV28,.,TGTGCCAGCAGTTTAAGGCCGAATCGCCTCTATGGCTACACCTTC,CASSLRPNRLYGYTF
TRBJ2-3,.,TRBV19,.,TGTGCCAGCGGGAACAGGGAGGGGGATACGCAGTATTTT,CASGNREGDTQYF
TRBJ2-1,TRBD2,TRBV9,once,TGTGCCAGCAGCGTGGTTTGGCTAGCGGAGACTTACAATGAGCAGTTCTTC,CASSVVWLAETYNEQFF
TRBJ2-3,TRBD2,TRBV9,.,TGTGCCAGCAGCGTAGGTAGCGGGCTAAGCACAGATACGCAGTATTTT,CASSVGSGLSTDTQYF
TRBJ1-2,.,TRBV4-3,.,TGCGCCAGCAGCCAAGATGAAGGGAGGGCTAACTATGGCTACACCTTC,CASSQDEGRANYGYTF
TRBJ2-2,.,TRBV5-5,.,TGTGCCAGCAGCCCTAGAGGGACTAACACCGGGGAGCTGTTTTTT,CASSPRGTNTGELFF
TRBJ1-3,.,TRBV5-1,once,TGCGCCAGCAGAGGTCTGACCTCTGGAAACACCATATATTTT,CASRGLTSGNTIYF
TRBJ2-7,TRBD1,TRBV5-6,.,TGTGCCAGCAGCTCCGGGACAGCGACGCGAGAGCAGTATTTC,CASSSGTATREQYF
TRBJ2-4,.,TRBV19,.,TGTGCCAGTAGACCGGGACAAACATTTTTAGCCAAAAACATTCAGTACTTC,CASRPGQTFLAKNIQYF
TRBJ2-1,.,TRBV7-6,.,TGTGCCAGCAGCCAACTATTATCCGGCCAGGCTAGAGGGGACTACAATGAGCAGTTCTTC,CASSQLLSGQARGDYNEQFF
TRBJ1-1,.,TRBV7-9,.,TGTGCCAGCAGCTTGGACATGAACACTGAAGCTTTCTTT,CASSLDMNTEAFF
TRBJ1-1,TRBD1,TRBV5-1,.,TGCGCCAGCAGCTTGTCCCCAGGGGGCACTGAAGCTTTCTTT,CASSLSPGGTEAFF
TRBJ2-2,.,TRBV28,.,TGTGCCAGCAGTTCCAGACCCGGGAGAAATACGCTGGAAAACACCGGGGAGCTGTTTTTT,CASSSRPGRNTLENTGELFF
TRBJ1-5,TRBD1,TRBV5-5,once,TGTGCCAGCAGCTCCACCAGGGGGTACAATCAGCCCCAGCATTTT,CASSSTRGYNQPQHF
TRBJ1-1,.,TRBV2,.,TGTGCCAGCAGTGAAGGGAGCTCCGAAGCTTTCTTT,CASSEGSSEAFF
TRBJ2-7,.,TRBV7-9,.,TGTGCCAGCAGCTCGACAACTAGTGGGGAGCAGTACTTC,CASSSTTSGEQYF
TRBJ2-3,.,TRBV7-9,.,TGTGCCAGCAGCTTAGTGCGGGGACGTACGGGCCAAGATACGCAGTATTTT,CASSLVRGRTGQDTQYF
TRBJ1-5,.,TRBV7-3,.,TGTGCCAGCAGCCCTTTCGAGGGTCAGCCCCAGCATTTT,CASSPFEGQPQHF
TRBJ2-7,TRBD2,TRBV7-3,.,TGTGCCAGCAGCTTAGGGGCAGCGGGATACTACGAGCAGTACTTC,CASSLGAAGYYEQYF
TRBJ2-7,.,TRBV11-3,.,TGTGCCAGCAACCCACATGAGAGGGGCGAGCAGTACTTC,CASNPHERGEQYF
TRBJ1-2,.,TRBV4-2,.,TGTGCCAGCAGCCAAGATCAGGGGTTTTACTATGGCTACACCTTC,CASSQDQGFYYGYTF
TRBJ1-5,.,TRBV6-5,once,TGTGCCAGCAGTTACTCGAGAAATAGCAATCAGTCCCAGCATTTT,CASSYSRNSNQSQHF
TRBJ2-7,.,TRBV6-5,.,TGTGCCAGCAGTTACTCGCAGAATACCTACGAGCAGTACTTC,CASSYSQNTYEQYF
TRBJ2-3,TRBD2,TRBV7-8,.,TGTGCCAGCAGCCCTAGGGGGCAGGGTGGTAGCGGGAGTGTGAGAACAGATACGCAGTATTTT,CASSPRGQGGSGSVRTDTQYF
TRBJ1-5,.,TRBV7-9,.,TGTGCCAGCAGCTTAGCGGGTGGTAGCAATCAGCCCCAGCATTTT,CASSLAGGSNQPQHF
TRBJ2-1,TRBD2,TRBV9,.,TGTGCCAGCAGATCCGGACTAGCGGGAGCAGGTGAGCAGTTCTTC,CASRSGLAGAGEQFF
TRBJ2-1,.,TRBV6-1,.,TGTGCCAGCAGTGAAGAGAGCTCCTACAATGAGCAGTTCTTC,CASSEESSYNEQFF
TRBJ1-4,.,TRBV27,once,TGTGCCAGCAGGGAGGGGGGGCGAGGAGAAAAACTGTTTTTT,CASREGGRGEKLFF
TRBJ1-1,.,TRBV10-3,.,TGTGCCATCAGCGAGGTGAACACTGAAGCTTTCTTT,CAISEVNTEAFF
TRBJ1-6,.,TRBV4-3,.,TGCGCCAGCAGCCAAGATCGGGGGTCACCCCTCCACTTT,CASSQDRGSPLHF
TRBJ2-2,TRBD1,TRBV4-1,.,TGCGCCAGCAGCCAGACAGGGTCTTACTCCGGGGAGCTGTTTTTT,CASSQTGSYSGELFF
TRBJ1-5,TRBD1,TRBV27,.,TGTGCCAGCAGTTTCAGGGGGAAAAGGGATCAGCCCCAGCATTTT,CASSFRGKRDQPQHF
TRBJ2-7,.,TRBV20-1,.,TGCAGTGCTAGGGGTAACTACGAGCAGTACTTC,CSARGNYEQYF
TRBJ2-7,.,TRBV7-2,.,TGTGCCAGCAGCTTAGTGGTTTCAGGGATCGAGCAGTACTTC,CASSLVVSGIEQYF